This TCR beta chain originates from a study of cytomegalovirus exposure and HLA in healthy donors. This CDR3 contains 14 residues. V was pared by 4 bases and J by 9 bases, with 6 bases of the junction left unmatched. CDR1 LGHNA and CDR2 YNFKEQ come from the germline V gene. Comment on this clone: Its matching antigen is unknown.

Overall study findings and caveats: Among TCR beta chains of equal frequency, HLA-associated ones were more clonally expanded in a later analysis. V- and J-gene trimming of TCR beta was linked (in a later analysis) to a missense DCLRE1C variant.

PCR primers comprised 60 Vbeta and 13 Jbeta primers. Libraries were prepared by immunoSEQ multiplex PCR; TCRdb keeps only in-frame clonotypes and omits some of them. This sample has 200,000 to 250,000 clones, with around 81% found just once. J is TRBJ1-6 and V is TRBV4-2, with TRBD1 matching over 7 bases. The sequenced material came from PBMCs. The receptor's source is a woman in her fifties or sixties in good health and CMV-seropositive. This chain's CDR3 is CASSPGTEGSPLHF. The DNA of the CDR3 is TGTGCCAGCAGCCCCGGGACAGAGGGTTCACCCCTCCACTTT.